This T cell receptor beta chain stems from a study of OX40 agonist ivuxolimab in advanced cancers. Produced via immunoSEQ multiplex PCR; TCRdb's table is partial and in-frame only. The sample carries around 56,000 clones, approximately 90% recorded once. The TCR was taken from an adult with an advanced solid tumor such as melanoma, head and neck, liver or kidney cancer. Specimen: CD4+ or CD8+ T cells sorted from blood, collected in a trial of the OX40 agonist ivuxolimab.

Here the CDR3 DNA reads TGTGCCAGCAGTTCCCTTGGGGCCGGCGGAACCACTGAAGCTTTCTTT. Residues: CASSSLGAGGTTEAFF. The chain uses TRBV27 and TRBJ1-1, with D perhaps matching TRBD1 (5 bases). The CDR3 sequence is 16 residues long. Trimming took 4 bases from V and 4 from J, leaving 19 bases between them. The germline CDR1 and CDR2 sequences are MNHEY and SMNVEV (reference sequence).